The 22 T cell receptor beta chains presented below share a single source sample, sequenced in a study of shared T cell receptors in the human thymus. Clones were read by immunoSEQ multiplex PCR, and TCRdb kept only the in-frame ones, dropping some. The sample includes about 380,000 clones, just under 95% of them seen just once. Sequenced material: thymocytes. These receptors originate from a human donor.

The DNA of the CDR3 is TGTGCCAGCAGCTTGGCTGGATTGATAAGGGACAGCCTTGGCAATGAGCAGTTCTTC. This encodes CASSLAGLIRDSLGNEQFF. The chain links TRBV5-4 to TRBJ2-1, with 7 bases fitting TRBD1. Germline loops: CDR1 SGHNT, CDR2 YYREEE (reference sequence). The ends lost 0 bases at V and 6 bases at J; junction bases unmatched: 18. This CDR3 is built from 19 residues.

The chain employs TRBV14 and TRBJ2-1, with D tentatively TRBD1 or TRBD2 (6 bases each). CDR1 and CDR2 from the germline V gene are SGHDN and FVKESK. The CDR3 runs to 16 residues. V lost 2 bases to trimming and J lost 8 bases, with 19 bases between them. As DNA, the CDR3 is TGTGCCAGCAGCCAACGGGGGCTAGCACGGTCCCATGAGCAGTTCTTC. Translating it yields CASSQRGLARSHEQFF.

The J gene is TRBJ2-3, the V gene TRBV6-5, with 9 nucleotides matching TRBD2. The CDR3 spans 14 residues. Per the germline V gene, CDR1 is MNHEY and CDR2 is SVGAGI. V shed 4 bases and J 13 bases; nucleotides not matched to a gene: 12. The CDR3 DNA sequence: TGTGCCAGCAGTTCCCCAGGACTAGCGCGCACAAAGTATTTT. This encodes CASSSPGLARTKYF.

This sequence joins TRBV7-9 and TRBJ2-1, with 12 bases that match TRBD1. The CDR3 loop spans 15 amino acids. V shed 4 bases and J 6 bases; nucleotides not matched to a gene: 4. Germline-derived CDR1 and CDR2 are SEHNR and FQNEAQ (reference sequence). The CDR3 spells CASSSGQGAPNEQFF. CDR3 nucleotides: TGTGCCAGCAGCTCGGGACAGGGGGCCCCCAATGAGCAGTTCTTC.

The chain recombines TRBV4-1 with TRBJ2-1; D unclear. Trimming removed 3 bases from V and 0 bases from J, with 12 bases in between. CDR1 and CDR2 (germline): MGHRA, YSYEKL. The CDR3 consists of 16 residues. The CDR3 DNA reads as TGCGCCAGCAGCCAGGATAAATTTGCCTCCTACAATGAGCAGTTCTTC. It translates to CASSQDKFASYNEQFF.

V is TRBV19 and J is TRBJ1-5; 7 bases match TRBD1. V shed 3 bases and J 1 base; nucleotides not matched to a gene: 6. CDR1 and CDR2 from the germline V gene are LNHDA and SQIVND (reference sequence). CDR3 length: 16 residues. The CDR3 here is CASSISTGDSNQPQHF. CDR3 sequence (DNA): TGTGCCAGTAGTATCTCAACAGGGGACAGCAATCAGCCCCAGCATTTT.

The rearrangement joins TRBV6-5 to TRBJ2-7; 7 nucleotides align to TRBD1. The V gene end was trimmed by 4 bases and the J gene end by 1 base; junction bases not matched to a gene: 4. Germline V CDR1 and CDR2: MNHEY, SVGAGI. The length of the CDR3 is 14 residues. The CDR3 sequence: CASSFDRESYEQYF. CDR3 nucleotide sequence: TGTGCCAGCAGTTTCGACAGGGAGTCCTACGAGCAGTACTTC.

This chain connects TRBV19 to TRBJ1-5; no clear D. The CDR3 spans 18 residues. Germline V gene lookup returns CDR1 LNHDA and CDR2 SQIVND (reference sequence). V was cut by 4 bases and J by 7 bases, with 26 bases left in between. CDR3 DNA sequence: TGTGCCAGTAGTACCAGCCTGGCGAGACGGGTGAAGGGACAGCCCCAGCATTTT. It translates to CASSTSLARRVKGQPQHF.

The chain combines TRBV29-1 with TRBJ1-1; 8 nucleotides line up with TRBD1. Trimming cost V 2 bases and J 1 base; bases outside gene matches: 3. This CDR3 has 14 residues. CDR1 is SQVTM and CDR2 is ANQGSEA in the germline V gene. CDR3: CSVETGGPNTEAFF. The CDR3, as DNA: TGCAGCGTTGAAACAGGGGGTCCGAACACTGAAGCTTTCTTT.

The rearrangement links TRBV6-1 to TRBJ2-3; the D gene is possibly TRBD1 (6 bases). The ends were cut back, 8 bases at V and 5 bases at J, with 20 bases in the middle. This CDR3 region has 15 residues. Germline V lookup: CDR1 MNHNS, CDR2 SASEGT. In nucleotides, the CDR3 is TGTGCCAGCCTAGGCCTTCTGGGACACGTAGATACGCAGTATTTT. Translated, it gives CASLGLLGHVDTQYF.

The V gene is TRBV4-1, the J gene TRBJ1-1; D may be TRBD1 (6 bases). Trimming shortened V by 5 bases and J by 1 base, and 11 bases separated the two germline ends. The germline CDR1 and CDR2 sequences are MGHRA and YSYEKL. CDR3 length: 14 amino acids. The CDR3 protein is CASSVPTGNTEAFF. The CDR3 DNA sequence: TGCGCCAGCAGCGTACCGACAGGGAACACTGAAGCTTTCTTT.

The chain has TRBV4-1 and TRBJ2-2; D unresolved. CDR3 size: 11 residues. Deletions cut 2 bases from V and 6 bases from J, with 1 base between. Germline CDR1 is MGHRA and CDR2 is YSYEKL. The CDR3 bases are TGCGCCAGCAGCCAATCCGGGGAGCTGTTTTTT. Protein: CASSQSGELFF.

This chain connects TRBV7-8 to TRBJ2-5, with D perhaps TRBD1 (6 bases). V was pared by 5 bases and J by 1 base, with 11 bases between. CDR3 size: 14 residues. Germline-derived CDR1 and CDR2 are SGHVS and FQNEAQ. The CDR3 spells CASSVRTVQETQYF. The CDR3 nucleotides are TGTGCCAGCAGCGTCAGGACAGTCCAAGAGACCCAGTACTTC.

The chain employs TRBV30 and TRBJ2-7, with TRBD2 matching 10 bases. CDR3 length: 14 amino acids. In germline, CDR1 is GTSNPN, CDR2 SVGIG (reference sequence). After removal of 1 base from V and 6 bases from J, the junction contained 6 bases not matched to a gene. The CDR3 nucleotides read TGTGCCTGGAGTGCGAGCGGGAGGGCCGGCGAGCAGTACTTC. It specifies CAWSASGRAGEQYF.

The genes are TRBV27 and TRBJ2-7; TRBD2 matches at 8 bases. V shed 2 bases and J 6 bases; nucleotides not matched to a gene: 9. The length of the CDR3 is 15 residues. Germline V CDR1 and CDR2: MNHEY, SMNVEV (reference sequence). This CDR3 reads CASSLVSGSNGEQYF. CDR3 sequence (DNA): TGTGCCAGCAGTTTAGTAAGCGGGAGCAACGGCGAGCAGTACTTC.

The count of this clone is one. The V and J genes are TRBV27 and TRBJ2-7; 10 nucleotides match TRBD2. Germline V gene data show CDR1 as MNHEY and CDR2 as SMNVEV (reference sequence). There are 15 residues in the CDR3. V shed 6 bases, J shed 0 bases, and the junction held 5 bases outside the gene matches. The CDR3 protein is CASSRLAGNSYEQYF. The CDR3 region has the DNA TGTGCCAGCAGCCGACTAGCGGGCAACTCCTACGAGCAGTACTTC.

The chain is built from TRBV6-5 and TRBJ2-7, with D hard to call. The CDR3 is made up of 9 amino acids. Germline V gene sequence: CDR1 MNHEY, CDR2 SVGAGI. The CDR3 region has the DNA TGTGCCAGCAGTTACCGACGGGTGGTC. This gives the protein CASSYRRVV.

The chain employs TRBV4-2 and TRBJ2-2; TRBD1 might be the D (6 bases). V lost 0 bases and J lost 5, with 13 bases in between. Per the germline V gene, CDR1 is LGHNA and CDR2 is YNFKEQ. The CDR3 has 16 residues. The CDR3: CASSQEQGRWTGELFF. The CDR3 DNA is TGTGCCAGCAGCCAAGAGCAGGGGAGATGGACCGGGGAGCTGTTTTTT.

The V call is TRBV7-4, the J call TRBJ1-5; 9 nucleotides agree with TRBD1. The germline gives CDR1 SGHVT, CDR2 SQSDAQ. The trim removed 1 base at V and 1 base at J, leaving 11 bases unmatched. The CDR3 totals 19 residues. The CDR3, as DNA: TGTGCCAGCAGCTTAGTGGAGGGACAGGGCCCGAACAGCAATCAGCCCCAGCATTTT. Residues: CASSLVEGQGPNSNQPQHF.

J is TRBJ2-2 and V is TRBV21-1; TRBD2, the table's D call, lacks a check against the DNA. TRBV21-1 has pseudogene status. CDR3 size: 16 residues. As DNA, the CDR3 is TGTGCCAGCAGCGCGTGCGGGCTAGCGGCCACCGGGGAGCTGTTTTTT. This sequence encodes CASSACGLAATGELFF.

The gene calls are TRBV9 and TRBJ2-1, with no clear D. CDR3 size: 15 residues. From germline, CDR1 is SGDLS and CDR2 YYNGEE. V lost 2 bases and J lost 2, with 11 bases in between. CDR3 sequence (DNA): TGTGCCAGCAGCGTTGGTCTCGTTACCTACAATGAGCAGTTCTTC. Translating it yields CASSVGLVTYNEQFF.

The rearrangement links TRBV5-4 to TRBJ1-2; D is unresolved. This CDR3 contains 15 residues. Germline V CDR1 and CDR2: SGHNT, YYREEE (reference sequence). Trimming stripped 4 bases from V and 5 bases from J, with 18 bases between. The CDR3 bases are TGTGCCAGCAGCCCCAATGGGGTGCGGACTTATGGCTACACCTTC. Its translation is CASSPNGVRTYGYTF.